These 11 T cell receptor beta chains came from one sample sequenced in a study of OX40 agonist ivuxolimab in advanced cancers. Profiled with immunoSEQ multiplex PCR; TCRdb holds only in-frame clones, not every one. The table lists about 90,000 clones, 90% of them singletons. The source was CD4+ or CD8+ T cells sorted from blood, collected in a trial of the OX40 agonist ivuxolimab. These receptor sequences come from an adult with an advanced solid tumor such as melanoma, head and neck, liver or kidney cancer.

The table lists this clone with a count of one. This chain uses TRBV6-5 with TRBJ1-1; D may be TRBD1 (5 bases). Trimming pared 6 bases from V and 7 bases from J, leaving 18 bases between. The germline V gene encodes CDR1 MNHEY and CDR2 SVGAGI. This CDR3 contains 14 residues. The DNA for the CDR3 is TGTGCCAGCAGGGTGGACGGAGGGACCGGTGAAGCTTTCTTT. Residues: CASRVDGGTGEAFF.

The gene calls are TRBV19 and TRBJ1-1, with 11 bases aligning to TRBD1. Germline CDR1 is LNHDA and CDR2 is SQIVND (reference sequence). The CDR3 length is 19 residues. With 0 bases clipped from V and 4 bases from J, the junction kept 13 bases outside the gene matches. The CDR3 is CASSIDARTGGTGGTEAFF. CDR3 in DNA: TGTGCCAGTAGTATAGATGCCCGGACAGGGGGCACCGGGGGCACTGAAGCTTTCTTT.

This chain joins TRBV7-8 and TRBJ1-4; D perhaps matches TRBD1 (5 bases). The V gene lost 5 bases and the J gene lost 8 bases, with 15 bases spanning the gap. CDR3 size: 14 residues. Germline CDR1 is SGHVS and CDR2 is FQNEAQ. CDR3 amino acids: CASSTPGRGEKLFF. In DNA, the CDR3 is TGTGCCAGCAGCACGCCGGGACGAGGGGAAAAACTGTTTTTT. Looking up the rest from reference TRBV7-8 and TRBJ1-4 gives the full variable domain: GAGVSQSPRYKVAKRGQDVALRCDPISGHVSLFWYQQALGQGPEFLTYFQNEAQLDKSGLPSDRFFAERPEGSVSTLKIQRTQQEDSAVYLCASSTPGRGEKLFFGSGTQLSVL.

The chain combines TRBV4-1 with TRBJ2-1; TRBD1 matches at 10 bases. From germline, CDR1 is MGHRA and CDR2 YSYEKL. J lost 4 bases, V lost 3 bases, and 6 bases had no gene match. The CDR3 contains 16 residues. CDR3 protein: CASSHSGTGEYNEQFF. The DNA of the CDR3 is TGCGCCAGCAGCCATTCCGGGACAGGGGAGTACAATGAGCAGTTCTTC.

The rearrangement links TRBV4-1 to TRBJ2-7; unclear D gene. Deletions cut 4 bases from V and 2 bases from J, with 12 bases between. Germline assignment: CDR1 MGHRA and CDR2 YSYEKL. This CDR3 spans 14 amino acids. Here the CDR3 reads CASSPGPSPYEQYF. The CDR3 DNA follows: TGCGCCAGCAGCCCGGGCCCCAGTCCCTACGAGCAGTACTTC.

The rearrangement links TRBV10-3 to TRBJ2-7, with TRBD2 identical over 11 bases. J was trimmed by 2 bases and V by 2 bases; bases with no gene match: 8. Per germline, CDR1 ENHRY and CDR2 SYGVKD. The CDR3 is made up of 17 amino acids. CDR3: CAISEAKGLADAYEQYF. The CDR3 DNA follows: TGTGCCATCAGTGAGGCGAAGGGACTAGCGGACGCCTACGAGCAGTACTTC.

The DNA of the CDR3 is TGTGCCAGCAGCACCGACGGACAGCCCAATCTAGCGGGAGGGCCGAATGAGCAGTTCTTC. Protein sequence: CASSTDGQPNLAGGPNEQFF. V and J are TRBV21-1 and TRBJ2-1; the table's TRBD2 call for D was not verified on the DNA. TRBV21-1 is given as a pseudogene. The CDR3 runs 20 residues.

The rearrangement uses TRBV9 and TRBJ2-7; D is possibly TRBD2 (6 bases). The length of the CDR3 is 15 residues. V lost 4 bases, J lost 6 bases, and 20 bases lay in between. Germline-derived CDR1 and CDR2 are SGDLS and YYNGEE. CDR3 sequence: CASSPDWGTSSEQYF. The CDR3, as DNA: TGTGCCAGCAGCCCCGACTGGGGTACTAGCTCCGAGCAGTACTTC.

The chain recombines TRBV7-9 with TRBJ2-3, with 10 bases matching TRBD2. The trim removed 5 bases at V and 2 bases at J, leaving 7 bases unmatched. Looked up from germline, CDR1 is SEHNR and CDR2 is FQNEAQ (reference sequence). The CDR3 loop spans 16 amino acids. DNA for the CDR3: TGTGCCAGCAGCCCCCAACTAGCGGGACCCACAGATACGCAGTATTTT. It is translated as CASSPQLAGPTDTQYF.

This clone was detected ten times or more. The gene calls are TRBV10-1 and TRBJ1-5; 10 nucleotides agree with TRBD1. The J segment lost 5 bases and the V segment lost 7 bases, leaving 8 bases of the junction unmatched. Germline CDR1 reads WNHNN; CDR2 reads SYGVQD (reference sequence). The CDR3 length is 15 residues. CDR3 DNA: TGCGCCAGCAATCAAGGACAGGGGGACGATCAGCCCCAGCATTTT. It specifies CASNQGQGDDQPQHF.

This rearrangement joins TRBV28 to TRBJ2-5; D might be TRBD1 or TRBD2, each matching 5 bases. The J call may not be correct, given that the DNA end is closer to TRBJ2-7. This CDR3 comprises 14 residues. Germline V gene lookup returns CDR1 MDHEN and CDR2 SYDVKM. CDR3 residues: CASALLGRTYEQYF. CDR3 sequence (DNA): TGTGCCAGCGCACTACTGGGACGGACCTACGAGCAGTACTTC.